This T cell receptor beta chain was profiled in a study of Graves' ophthalmopathy and Graves' hyperthyroidism. The CDR3 spans 12 residues. Germline assignment: CDR1 SNHLY and CDR2 FYNNEI. In the case of this clonotype: Germline is not matched at one junction end, which may reflect a read error.

Beta-chain TCR CDR3 regions were amplified from RNA transcripts. The workflow started with a first-round RT-PCR run with HTBI primers and then moved on to a second-round multiplex PCR. TCRdb reprocessed the multiplex PCR reads via MiXCR and lists one record per CDR3 protein. The sample includes 400,000 to 450,000 distinct CDR3 sequences, under 25% seen only once; the top ten take 2.5% to 3%. The receptor's source is a woman between 18 and 29 years old with stable Graves' hyperthyroidism. This chain links TRBV2 with TRBJ2-2; D assignment may be TRBD1 or TRBD2 (5 bases each). The sequenced sample was peripheral blood. This chain's CDR3 is CASNEGYGELIF. The DNA of the CDR3 is TGTGCCAGCAACGAGGGGTACGGGGAGCTGATTTTT.